This T cell receptor beta chain is from a study of graft-versus-host responses after intestinal transplantation. Points from the study as a whole: GvH clones were identified in recipient marrow, with some first appearing in ileum or blood. Early post-transplant HvG declines tracked with peak circulating GvH clone levels.

V lost 0 bases, J lost 8 bases, and 3 bases stayed unmatched. The CDR3 contains 16 residues. The germline V gene encodes CDR1 SGHTA and CDR2 FQGTGA. Method: immunoSEQ multiplex PCR; TCRdb's copy keeps in-frame clones and lacks some. The sample has 10,000 to 15,000 clones; about 81% are singletons. This clone was detected once. What it recognizes is unknown. This clonotype was obtained from a human patient who received an intestinal transplant, so some T cells may come from the graft donor. The chain joins TRBV7-3 to TRBJ2-1, with 14 bases matching TRBD2. The sample here was PBMCs, taken about 300 days after intestinal transplant. The CDR3 DNA reads as TGTGCCAGCAGCTTAACGACTAGCGGGAGGGCCGATGAGCAGTTCTTC. It encodes CASSLTTSGRADEQFF.